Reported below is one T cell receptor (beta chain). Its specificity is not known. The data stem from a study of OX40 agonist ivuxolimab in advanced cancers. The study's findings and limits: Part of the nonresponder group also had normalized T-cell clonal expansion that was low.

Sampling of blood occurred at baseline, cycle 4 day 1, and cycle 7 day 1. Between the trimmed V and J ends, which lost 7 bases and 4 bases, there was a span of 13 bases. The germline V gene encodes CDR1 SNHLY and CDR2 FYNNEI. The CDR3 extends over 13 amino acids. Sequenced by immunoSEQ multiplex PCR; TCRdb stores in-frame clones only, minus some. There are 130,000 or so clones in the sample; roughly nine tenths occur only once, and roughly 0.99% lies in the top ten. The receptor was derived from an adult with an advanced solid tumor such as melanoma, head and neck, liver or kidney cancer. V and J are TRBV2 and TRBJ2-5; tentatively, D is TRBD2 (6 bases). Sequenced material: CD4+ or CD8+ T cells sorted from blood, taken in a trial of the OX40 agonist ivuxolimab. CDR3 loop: CASNGGLLETQYF. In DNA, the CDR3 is TGTGCCAGCAACGGGGGACTCTTAGAGACCCAGTACTTC.